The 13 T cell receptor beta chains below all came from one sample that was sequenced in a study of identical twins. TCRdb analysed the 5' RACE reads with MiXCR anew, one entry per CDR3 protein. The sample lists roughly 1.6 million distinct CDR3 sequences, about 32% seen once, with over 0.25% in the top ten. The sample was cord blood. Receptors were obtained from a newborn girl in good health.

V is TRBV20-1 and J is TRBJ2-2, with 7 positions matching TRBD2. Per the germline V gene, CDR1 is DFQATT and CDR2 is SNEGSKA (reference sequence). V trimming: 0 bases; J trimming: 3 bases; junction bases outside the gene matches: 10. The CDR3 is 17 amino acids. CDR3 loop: CSARDLLKRGHTGELFF. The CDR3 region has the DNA TGCAGTGCTAGAGATTTATTGAAGCGGGGCCACACCGGGGAGCTGTTTTTT.

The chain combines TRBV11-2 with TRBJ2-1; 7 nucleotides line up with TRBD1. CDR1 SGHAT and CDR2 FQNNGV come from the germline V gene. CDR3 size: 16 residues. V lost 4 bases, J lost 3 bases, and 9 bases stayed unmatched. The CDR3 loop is CASSSPRDRNYNEQFF. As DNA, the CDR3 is TGTGCCAGCAGCTCCCCTCGGGACAGAAACTACAATGAGCAGTTCTTC.

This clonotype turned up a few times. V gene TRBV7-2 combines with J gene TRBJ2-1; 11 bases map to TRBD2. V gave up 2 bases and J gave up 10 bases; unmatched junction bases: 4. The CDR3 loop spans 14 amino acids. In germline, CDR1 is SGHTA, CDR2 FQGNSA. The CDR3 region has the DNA TGTGCCAGCAGCTTAATGAGACTAGCGGGGGAGCAGTTCTTC. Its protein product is CASSLMRLAGEQFF.

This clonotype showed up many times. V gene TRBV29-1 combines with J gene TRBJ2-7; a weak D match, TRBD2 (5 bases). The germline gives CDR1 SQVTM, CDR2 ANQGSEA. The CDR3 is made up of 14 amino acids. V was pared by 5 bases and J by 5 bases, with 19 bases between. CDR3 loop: CSVTGSPSYHEQYF. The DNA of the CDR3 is TGCAGCGTTACCGGGTCCCCTAGCTATCACGAGCAGTACTTC.

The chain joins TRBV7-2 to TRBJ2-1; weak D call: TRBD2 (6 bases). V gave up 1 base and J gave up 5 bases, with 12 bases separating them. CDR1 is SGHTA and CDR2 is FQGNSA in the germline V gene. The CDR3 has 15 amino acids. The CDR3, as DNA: TGTGCCAGCAGCTTAGGGGTGGGACTGAACAATGAGCAGTTCTTC. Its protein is CASSLGVGLNNEQFF. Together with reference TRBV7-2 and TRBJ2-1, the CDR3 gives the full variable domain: GAGVSQSPSNKVTEKGKDVELRCDPISGHTALYWYRQSLGQGLEFLIYFQGNSAPDKSGLPSDRFSAERTGGSVSTLTIQRTQQEDSAVYLCASSLGVGLNNEQFFGPGTRLTVL.

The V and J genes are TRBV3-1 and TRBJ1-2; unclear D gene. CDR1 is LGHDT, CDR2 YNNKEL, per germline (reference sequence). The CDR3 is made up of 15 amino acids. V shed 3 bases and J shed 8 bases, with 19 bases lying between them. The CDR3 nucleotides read TGTGCCAGCAGCCAGGAACGTGCGTCAGGAGGAGGCTACACCTTC. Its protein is CASSQERASGGGYTF.

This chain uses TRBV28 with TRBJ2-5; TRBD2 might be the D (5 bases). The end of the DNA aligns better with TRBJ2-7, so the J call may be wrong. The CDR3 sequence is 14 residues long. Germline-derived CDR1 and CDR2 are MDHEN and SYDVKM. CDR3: CASSFPLKAGEQYF. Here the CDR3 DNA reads TGTGCCAGCAGTTTCCCCCTTAAGGCGGGCGAGCAGTACTTC.

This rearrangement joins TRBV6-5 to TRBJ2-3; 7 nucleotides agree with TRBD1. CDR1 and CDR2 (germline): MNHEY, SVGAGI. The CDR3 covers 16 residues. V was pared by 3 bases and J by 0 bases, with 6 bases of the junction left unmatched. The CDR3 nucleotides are TGTGCCAGCAGTTATTTTACAGGGGCGAGCACAGATACGCAGTATTTT. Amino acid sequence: CASSYFTGASTDTQYF.

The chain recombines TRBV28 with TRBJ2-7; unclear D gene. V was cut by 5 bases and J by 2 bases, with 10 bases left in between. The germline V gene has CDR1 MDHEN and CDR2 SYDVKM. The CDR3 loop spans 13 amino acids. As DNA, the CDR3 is TGTGCCAGCAGTCATTTACCGCCCTACGAGCAGTACTTC. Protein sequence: CASSHLPPYEQYF.

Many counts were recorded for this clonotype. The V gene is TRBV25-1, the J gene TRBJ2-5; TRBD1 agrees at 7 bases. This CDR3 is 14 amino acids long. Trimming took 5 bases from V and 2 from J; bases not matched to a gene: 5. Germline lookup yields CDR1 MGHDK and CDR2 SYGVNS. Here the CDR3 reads CASSLQGSQETQYF. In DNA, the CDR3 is TGTGCCAGCAGTCTACAGGGGTCACAAGAGACCCAGTACTTC. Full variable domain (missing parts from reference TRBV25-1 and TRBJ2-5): EADIYQTPRYLVIGTGKKITLECSQTMGHDKMYWYQQDPGMELHLIHYSYGVNSTEKGDLSSESTVSRIRTEHFPLTLESARPSHTSQYLCASSLQGSQETQYFGPGTRLLVL.

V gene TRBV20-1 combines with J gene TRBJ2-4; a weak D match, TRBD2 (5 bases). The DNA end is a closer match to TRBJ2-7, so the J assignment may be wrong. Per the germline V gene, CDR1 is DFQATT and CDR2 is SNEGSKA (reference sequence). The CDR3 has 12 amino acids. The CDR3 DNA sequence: TGCAGTGCTAGACCCACCGGGGACGAGCAGTACTTC. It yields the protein CSARPTGDEQYF.

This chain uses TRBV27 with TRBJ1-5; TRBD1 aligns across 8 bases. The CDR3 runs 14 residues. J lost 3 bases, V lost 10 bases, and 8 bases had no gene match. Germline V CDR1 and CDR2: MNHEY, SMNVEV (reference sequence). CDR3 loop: CAIPGQAFNQPQHF. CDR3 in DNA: TGTGCCATCCCGGGACAGGCTTTCAATCAGCCCCAGCATTTT.

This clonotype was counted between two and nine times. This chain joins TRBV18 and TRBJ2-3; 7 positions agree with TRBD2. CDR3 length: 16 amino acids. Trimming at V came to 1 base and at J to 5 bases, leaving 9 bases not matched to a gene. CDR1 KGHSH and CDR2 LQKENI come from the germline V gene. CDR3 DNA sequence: TGTGCCAGCTCACCACTCGAGGGAGGGCCACGAGATACGCAGTATTTT. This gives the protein CASSPLEGGPRDTQYF.